Described below is a single T cell receptor (beta chain) sequence and its context. Its antigen remains unidentified. It was with 60 Vbeta and 13 Jbeta primers that the PCR ran. Using immunoSEQ multiplex PCR, the repertoire was profiled, and TCRdb retains in-frame clones only, with some absent. This table holds approximately 190,000 clones, 81% found once. Germline assignment: CDR1 LGHNA and CDR2 YSLEER. CDR3 length: 18 amino acids. J lost 3 bases, V lost 3 bases, and 13 bases had no gene match. The sample originates from a study of cytomegalovirus exposure and HLA in healthy donors. Findings of the study overall: Later on, an analysis tied 15,000 to 20,000 TCR beta sequences to HLA alleles at 0.05 false discovery rate. In the analysis, some V segments, TRBV6-2 and TRBV6-3 included, were excluded as indistinguishable. Trimming of TCR beta V- and J-genes showed a link, identified in a later analysis, to a missense DCLRE1C variant.

The J gene is TRBJ2-1, the V gene TRBV4-3; 8 nucleotides line up with TRBD2. Sequencing input: PBMCs. The source is a man in his fifties in good health and CMV-seronegative. This chain's CDR3 is CASSQEIQGTSNYNEQFF. DNA for the CDR3: TGCGCCAGCAGCCAGGAGATTCAGGGGACTAGTAACTACAATGAGCAGTTCTTC.